This is a list of T cell receptor beta chains from one sample in a study of CD8+CD57+ T cells in acquired aplastic anemia. From the reads, TCRdb called clonotypes with MiXCR, one entry per CDR3 protein. Counted here are fewer than 200,000 distinct CDR3 sequences, just under 65% occurring once; the ten biggest clones make up over 40%. The sample was sorted CD4+, CD8+, or CD8+CD57+ T cells (not recorded which) from PBMCs. The receptors were sampled from a human donor in good health. CDR3s leave out the opening cysteine and the closing phenylalanine or tryptophan.

CDR3aa: ASRESLANEQF
j_gene: TRBJ2-1
v_gene: TRBV6-2/TRBV6-3

CDR3aa: ATSSELAGGYDGELF
j_gene: TRBJ2-2
v_gene: TRBV24-1

CDR3aa: ASSLTGGGNQPQH
j_gene: TRBJ1-5
v_gene: TRBV10-3

CDR3aa: ASSESGVAGNTIY
j_gene: TRBJ1-3
v_gene: TRBV25-1

CDR3aa: ASSSTGAKETDTQY
j_gene: TRBJ2-3
v_gene: TRBV5-1

CDR3aa: ASSLVASGLNEQF
j_gene: TRBJ2-1
v_gene: TRBV7-8

CDR3aa: ASSIQGQGHQPQH
j_gene: TRBJ1-5
v_gene: TRBV19

CDR3aa: ASGRLYEQY
j_gene: TRBJ2-7
v_gene: TRBV25-1

CDR3aa: ASSEQGSDTQY
j_gene: TRBJ2-3
v_gene: TRBV2

CDR3aa: ASSLAGEVREQY
j_gene: TRBJ2-7
v_gene: TRBV7-9

CDR3aa: ATSRDRGGADTQY
j_gene: TRBJ2-3
v_gene: TRBV15

CDR3aa: ASSEAAGARAEQF
j_gene: TRBJ2-1
v_gene: TRBV25-1

CDR3aa: STSGTTDTQY
j_gene: TRBJ2-3
v_gene: TRBV29-1

CDR3aa: ASSSSSGGAETQY
j_gene: TRBJ2-5
v_gene: TRBV5-1

CDR3aa: SVVSSKNTEAF
j_gene: TRBJ1-1
v_gene: TRBV29-1

CDR3aa: AISELGGSSYEQY
j_gene: TRBJ2-7
v_gene: TRBV10-3

CDR3aa: ASSNSQGRDGYT
j_gene: TRBJ1-2
v_gene: TRBV19

CDR3aa: SAAGQITDTQY
j_gene: TRBJ2-3
v_gene: TRBV20-1

CDR3aa: SVGPGTSGWPDTQY
j_gene: TRBJ2-3
v_gene: TRBV29-1

CDR3aa: ASSSGTMGQVLNQPQY
j_gene: TRBJ2-5
v_gene: TRBV5-8

CDR3aa: SVEGRDRNYEQY
j_gene: TRBJ2-7
v_gene: TRBV29-1

CDR3aa: ASSEAFVAKNIQY
j_gene: TRBJ2-4
v_gene: TRBV2

CDR3aa: SGVRQGKANSPLH
j_gene: TRBJ1-6
v_gene: TRBV20-1

CDR3aa: ASSLEGHSPLH
j_gene: TRBJ1-6
v_gene: TRBV12-3/TRBV12-4

CDR3aa: SASYGPYEQY
j_gene: TRBJ2-7
v_gene: TRBV20-1

CDR3aa: ASSLRDSPLH
j_gene: TRBJ1-6
v_gene: TRBV11-1

CDR3aa: ASSYPGQGYEQY
j_gene: TRBJ2-7
v_gene: TRBV7-9

CDR3aa: ASSATGVGNQPQH
j_gene: TRBJ1-5
v_gene: TRBV9

CDR3aa: ATSRGSGRGTDTQY
j_gene: TRBJ2-3
v_gene: TRBV15

CDR3aa: AASSLEASTDTQY
j_gene: TRBJ2-3
v_gene: TRBV15

CDR3aa: ASSLDWGAETQY
j_gene: TRBJ2-5
v_gene: TRBV7-6

CDR3aa: ASSKVSNNSPLH
j_gene: TRBJ1-6
v_gene: TRBV6-5

CDR3aa: SATRGGGASEQY
j_gene: TRBJ2-7
v_gene: TRBV20-1

CDR3aa: SARADTEAF
j_gene: TRBJ1-1
v_gene: TRBV20-1

CDR3aa: ASSPITGTSGEQY
j_gene: TRBJ2-7
v_gene: TRBV9

CDR3aa: ASSVQTGASGYT
j_gene: TRBJ1-2
v_gene: TRBV5-4

CDR3aa: ASSLYNGGHNEQF
j_gene: TRBJ2-1
v_gene: TRBV11-2

CDR3aa: ASSIGTDEQF
j_gene: TRBJ2-1
v_gene: TRBV12-3/TRBV12-4

CDR3aa: ASMRNTEAF
j_gene: TRBJ1-1
v_gene: TRBV7-3

CDR3aa: ASSLVLAGTDTQY
j_gene: TRBJ2-3
v_gene: TRBV7-8

CDR3aa: ASSASPTEGSDEKLF
j_gene: TRBJ1-4
v_gene: TRBV9

CDR3aa: ASSPGSEQY
j_gene: TRBJ2-7
v_gene: TRBV7-9

CDR3aa: ASSMGTGTGNQPQH
j_gene: TRBJ1-5
v_gene: TRBV10-2

CDR3aa: ATSSGGRSGNTIY
j_gene: TRBJ1-3
v_gene: TRBV15

CDR3aa: SARQGAIAGVPYNEQF
j_gene: TRBJ2-1
v_gene: TRBV20-1

CDR3aa: AISESGQGVTGELF
j_gene: TRBJ2-2
v_gene: TRBV10-3

CDR3aa: ATSAPTREAADTQY
j_gene: TRBJ2-3
v_gene: TRBV24-1

CDR3aa: SSLEASTDTQY
j_gene: TRBJ2-3
v_gene: TRBV29-1

CDR3aa: SARDSSNQPQH
j_gene: TRBJ1-5
v_gene: TRBV20-1

CDR3aa: ASSDRGLTDTQY
j_gene: TRBJ2-3
v_gene: TRBV6-1

CDR3aa: AWAPLQTRAYEQY
j_gene: TRBJ2-7
v_gene: TRBV30

CDR3aa: AISQLADHTDTQY
j_gene: TRBJ2-3
v_gene: TRBV10-3

CDR3aa: ASSFLLDRWETYEQY
j_gene: TRBJ2-7
v_gene: TRBV11-2

CDR3aa: ASSDGNLYEQY
j_gene: TRBJ2-7
v_gene: TRBV25-1

CDR3aa: ASSQAGGPYNEQF
j_gene: TRBJ2-1
v_gene: TRBV4-1

CDR3aa: AITQDSMNTEAF
j_gene: TRBJ1-1
v_gene: TRBV10-3

CDR3aa: ASSLEGGRMDSPLH
j_gene: TRBJ1-6
v_gene: TRBV7-9

CDR3aa: ASSLQDTEAF
j_gene: TRBJ1-1
v_gene: TRBV7-9

CDR3aa: ASSLEGEGAEAF
j_gene: TRBJ1-1
v_gene: TRBV5-1